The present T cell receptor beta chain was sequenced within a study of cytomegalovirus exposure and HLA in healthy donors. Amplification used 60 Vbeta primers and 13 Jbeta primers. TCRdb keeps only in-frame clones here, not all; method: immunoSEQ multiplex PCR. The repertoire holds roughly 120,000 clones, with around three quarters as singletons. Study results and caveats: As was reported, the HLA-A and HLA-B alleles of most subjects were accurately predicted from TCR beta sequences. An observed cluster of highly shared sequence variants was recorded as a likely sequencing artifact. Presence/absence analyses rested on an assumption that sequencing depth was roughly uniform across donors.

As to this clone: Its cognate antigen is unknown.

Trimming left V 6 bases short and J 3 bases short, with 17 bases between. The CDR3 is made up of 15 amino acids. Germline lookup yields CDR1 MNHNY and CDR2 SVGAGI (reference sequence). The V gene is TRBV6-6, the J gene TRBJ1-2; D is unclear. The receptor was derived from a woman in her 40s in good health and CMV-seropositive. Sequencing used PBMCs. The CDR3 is CASRFQDHKDYGYTF. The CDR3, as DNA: TGTGCCAGCAGGTTCCAGGATCATAAAGACTATGGCTACACCTTC.